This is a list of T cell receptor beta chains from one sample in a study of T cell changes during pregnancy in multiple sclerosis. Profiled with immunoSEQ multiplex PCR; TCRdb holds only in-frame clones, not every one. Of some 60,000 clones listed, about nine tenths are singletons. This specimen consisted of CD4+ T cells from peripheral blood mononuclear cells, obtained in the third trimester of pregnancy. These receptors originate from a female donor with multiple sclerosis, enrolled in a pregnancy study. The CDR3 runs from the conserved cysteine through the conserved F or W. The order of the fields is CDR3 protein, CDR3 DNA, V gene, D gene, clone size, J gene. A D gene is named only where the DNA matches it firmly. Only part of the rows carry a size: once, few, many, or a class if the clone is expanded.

CDR3aa: CASSFRNEKLFF
CDR3nt: TGTGCCAGCAGTTTCCGGAATGAAAAACTGTTTTTT
v_gene: TRBV27
d_gene: -
abundance: -
j_gene: TRBJ1-4

CDR3aa: CASSQGQVDTEAFF
CDR3nt: TGCGCCAGCAGCCAAGGACAGGTGGACACTGAAGCTTTCTTT
v_gene: TRBV4-3
d_gene: -
abundance: -
j_gene: TRBJ1-1

CDR3aa: CASTSDYLEAFF
CDR3nt: TGTGCCAGCACCTCGGACTACTTAGAAGCTTTCTTT
v_gene: TRBV7-2
d_gene: -
abundance: -
j_gene: TRBJ1-1

CDR3aa: CASSIGQGHEKLFF
CDR3nt: TGTGCCAGTAGTATCGGTCAGGGACACGAAAAACTGTTTTTT
v_gene: TRBV19
d_gene: -
abundance: -
j_gene: TRBJ1-4

CDR3aa: CASSLTQGQLSIQDGYTF
CDR3nt: TGTGCCAGCAGCCTTACTCAGGGACAGCTATCGATCCAGGATGGCTACACCTTC
v_gene: TRBV4-2
d_gene: TRBD1
abundance: -
j_gene: TRBJ1-2

CDR3aa: CATSIPAGNKNIQYF
CDR3nt: TGTGCCACCAGCATTCCAGCGGGAAACAAAAACATTCAGTACTTC
v_gene: TRBV15
d_gene: TRBD2
abundance: -
j_gene: TRBJ2-4

CDR3aa: CASSSIPGGNTEAFF
CDR3nt: TGCGCCAGCAGCTCAATCCCGGGTGGGAACACTGAAGCTTTCTTT
v_gene: TRBV4-3
d_gene: -
abundance: -
j_gene: TRBJ1-1

CDR3aa: CASSMLGSGGRGETQYF
CDR3nt: TGTGCCAGTAGTATGCTTGGGTCGGGGGGGCGCGGGGAGACCCAGTACTTC
v_gene: TRBV19
d_gene: TRBD2
abundance: -
j_gene: TRBJ2-5

CDR3aa: CASSRRDYEQYF
CDR3nt: TGTGCCAGCAGCCGGAGGGACTACGAGCAGTACTTC
v_gene: TRBV4-2
d_gene: -
abundance: -
j_gene: TRBJ2-7

CDR3aa: CASSLDLFLAGKETQYF
CDR3nt: TGTGCCAGCAGCTTAGATCTATTCCTAGCGGGAAAAGAGACCCAGTACTTC
v_gene: TRBV11-2
d_gene: TRBD2
abundance: -
j_gene: TRBJ2-5

CDR3aa: CASSSTMGTPNYGYTF
CDR3nt: TGCGCCAGCAGCTCAACCATGGGGACACCCAACTATGGCTACACCTTC
v_gene: TRBV5-1
d_gene: -
abundance: -
j_gene: TRBJ1-2

CDR3aa: CASMVQPKGLYGYTF
CDR3nt: TGTGCCAGTATGGTCCAACCAAAGGGACTTTATGGCTACACCTTC
v_gene: TRBV19
d_gene: -
abundance: -
j_gene: TRBJ1-2

CDR3aa: CASHPARDRVMNTEAFF
CDR3nt: TGCGCCAGCCATCCAGCCCGGGACAGGGTTATGAACACTGAAGCTTTCTTT
v_gene: TRBV5-1
d_gene: TRBD1
abundance: -
j_gene: TRBJ1-1

CDR3aa: CAISEMDGINQPQHF
CDR3nt: TGTGCCATCAGTGAGATGGACGGGATTAATCAGCCCCAGCATTTT
v_gene: TRBV10-3
d_gene: -
abundance: once
j_gene: TRBJ1-5

CDR3aa: CASSFGTSGGTQYF
CDR3nt: TGTGCCAGCAGCTTTGGGACATCGGGCGGTACGCAGTATTTT
v_gene: TRBV11-2
d_gene: -
abundance: -
j_gene: TRBJ2-3

CDR3aa: CASSLAGVHLPSTQYF
CDR3nt: TGTGCCAGCAGCTTAGCCGGGGTCCACCTACCTAGTACGCAGTATTTT
v_gene: TRBV7-9
d_gene: -
abundance: -
j_gene: TRBJ2-3

CDR3aa: CASSLGSYGYTF
CDR3nt: TGTGCCAGCAGCTTGGGCAGCTATGGCTACACCTTC
v_gene: TRBV5-4
d_gene: -
abundance: -
j_gene: TRBJ1-2

CDR3aa: CASRDSSSFHGYTF
CDR3nt: TGTGCCAGCAGAGACAGTAGCTCGTTCCATGGCTACACCTTC
v_gene: TRBV28
d_gene: -
abundance: -
j_gene: TRBJ1-2

CDR3aa: CAWNLGVPNTEAFF
CDR3nt: TGTGCCTGGAATTTAGGGGTACCGAACACTGAAGCTTTCTTT
v_gene: TRBV30
d_gene: -
abundance: -
j_gene: TRBJ1-1

CDR3aa: CAISESRSTDTQYF
CDR3nt: TGTGCCATCAGTGAGTCCAGGAGCACAGATACGCAGTATTTT
v_gene: TRBV10-3
d_gene: -
abundance: once
j_gene: TRBJ2-3

CDR3aa: CASATTNNSPLHF
CDR3nt: TGTGCCAGTGCGACAACCAATAATTCACCCCTCCACTTT
v_gene: TRBV19
d_gene: -
abundance: -
j_gene: TRBJ1-6

CDR3aa: CASSLGPGETQYF
CDR3nt: TGTGCCAGCAGCTTAGGCCCGGGAGAGACCCAGTACTTC
v_gene: TRBV7-2
d_gene: -
abundance: -
j_gene: TRBJ2-5

CDR3aa: CASSAQGLAGGGDEQFF
CDR3nt: TGTGCCAGCAGCGCCCAGGGACTAGCGGGGGGGGGTGATGAACAGTTCTTC
v_gene: TRBV7-3
d_gene: TRBD2
abundance: -
j_gene: TRBJ2-1

CDR3aa: CASSKPGQTYEQYF
CDR3nt: TGTGCCAGTAGTAAGCCGGGACAGACCTACGAGCAGTACTTC
v_gene: TRBV19
d_gene: TRBD1
abundance: -
j_gene: TRBJ2-7

CDR3aa: CASSVGTFSEAFF
CDR3nt: TGTGCCAGCAGCGTAGGAACATTCTCTGAAGCTTTCTTT
v_gene: TRBV9
d_gene: -
abundance: -
j_gene: TRBJ1-1

CDR3aa: CASSIGQGQETQYF
CDR3nt: TGTGCCAGTAGTATCGGCCAGGGACAAGAGACCCAGTACTTC
v_gene: TRBV19
d_gene: -
abundance: -
j_gene: TRBJ2-5